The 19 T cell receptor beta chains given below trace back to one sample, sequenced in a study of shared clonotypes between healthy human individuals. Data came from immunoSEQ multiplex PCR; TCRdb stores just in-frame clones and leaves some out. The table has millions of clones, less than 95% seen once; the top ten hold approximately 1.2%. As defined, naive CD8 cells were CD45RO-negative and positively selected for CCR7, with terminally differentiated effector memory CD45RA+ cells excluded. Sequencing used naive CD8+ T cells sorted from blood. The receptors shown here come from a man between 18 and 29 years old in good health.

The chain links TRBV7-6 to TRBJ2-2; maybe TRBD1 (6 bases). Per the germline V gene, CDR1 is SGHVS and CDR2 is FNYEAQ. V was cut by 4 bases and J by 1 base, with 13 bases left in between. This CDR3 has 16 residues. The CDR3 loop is CASSSPGVRNTGELFF. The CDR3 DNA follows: TGTGCCAGCAGCTCCCCAGGGGTCCGGAACACCGGGGAGCTGTTTTTT.

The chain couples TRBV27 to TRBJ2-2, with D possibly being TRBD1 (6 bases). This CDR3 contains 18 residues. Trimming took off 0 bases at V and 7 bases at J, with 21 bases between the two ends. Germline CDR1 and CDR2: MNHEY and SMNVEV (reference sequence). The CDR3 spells CASSLSFQAGTNIGELFF. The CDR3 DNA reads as TGTGCCAGCAGTTTATCGTTCCAGGCCGGGACAAATATCGGGGAGCTGTTTTTT.

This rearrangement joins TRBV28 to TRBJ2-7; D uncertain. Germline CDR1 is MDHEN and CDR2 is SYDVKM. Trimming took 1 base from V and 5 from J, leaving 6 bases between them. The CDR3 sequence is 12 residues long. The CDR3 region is CASSLLVHEQYF. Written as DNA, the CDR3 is TGTGCCAGCAGTTTATTAGTCCACGAGCAGTACTTC. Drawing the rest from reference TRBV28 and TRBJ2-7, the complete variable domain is DVKVTQSSRYLVKRTGEKVFLECVQDMDHENMFWYRQDPGLGLRLIYFSYDVKMKEKGDIPEGYSVSREKKERFSLILESASTNQTSMYLCASSLLVHEQYFGPGTRLTVT.

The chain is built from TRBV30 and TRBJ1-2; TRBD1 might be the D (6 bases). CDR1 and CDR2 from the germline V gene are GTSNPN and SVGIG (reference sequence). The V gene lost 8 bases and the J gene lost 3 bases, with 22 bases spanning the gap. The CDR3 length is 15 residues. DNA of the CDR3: TGTGCCGGACAGACAGGCCTCGGGTCGTACTATGGCTACACCTTC. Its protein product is CAGQTGLGSYYGYTF. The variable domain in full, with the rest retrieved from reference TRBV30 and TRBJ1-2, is SQTIHQWPATLVQPVGSPLSLECTVEGTSNPNLYWYRQAAGRGLQLLFYSVGIGQISSEVPQNLSASRPQDRQFILSSKKLLLSDSGFYLCAGQTGLGSYYGYTFGSGTRLTVV.

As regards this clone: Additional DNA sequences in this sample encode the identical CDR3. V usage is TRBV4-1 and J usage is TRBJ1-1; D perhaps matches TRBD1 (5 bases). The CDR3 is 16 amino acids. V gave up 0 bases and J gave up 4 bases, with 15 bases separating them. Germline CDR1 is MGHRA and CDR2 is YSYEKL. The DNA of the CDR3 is TGCGCCAGCAGCCAAGAGTCGGAGGGGAGAGGCACTGAAGCTTTCTTT. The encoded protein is CASSQESEGRGTEAFF.

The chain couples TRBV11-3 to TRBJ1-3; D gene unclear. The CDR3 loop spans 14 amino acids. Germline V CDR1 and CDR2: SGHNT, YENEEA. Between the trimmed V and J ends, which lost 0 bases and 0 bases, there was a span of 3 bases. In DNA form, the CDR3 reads TGTGCCAGCAGCTTAGACAGCTCTGGAAACACCATATATTTT. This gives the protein CASSLDSSGNTIYF. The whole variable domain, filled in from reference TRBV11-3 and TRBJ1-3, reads EAGVVQSPRYKIIEKKQPVAFWCNPISGHNTLYWYLQNLGQGPELLIRYENEEAVDDSQLPKDRFSAERLKGVDSTLKIQPAELGDSAVYLCASSLDSSGNTIYFGEGSWLTVV.

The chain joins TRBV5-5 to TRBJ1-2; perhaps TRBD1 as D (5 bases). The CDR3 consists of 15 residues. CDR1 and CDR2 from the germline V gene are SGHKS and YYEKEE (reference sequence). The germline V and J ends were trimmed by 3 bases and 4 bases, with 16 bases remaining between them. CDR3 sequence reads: CASSSLIGAGYGYTF. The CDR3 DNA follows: TGTGCCAGCAGCTCTCTGATCGGGGCGGGCTATGGCTACACCTTC.

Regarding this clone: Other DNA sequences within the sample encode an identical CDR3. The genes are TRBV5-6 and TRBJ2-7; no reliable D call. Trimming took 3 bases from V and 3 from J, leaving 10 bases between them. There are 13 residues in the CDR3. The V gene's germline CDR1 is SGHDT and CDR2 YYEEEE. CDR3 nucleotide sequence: TGTGCCAGCAGCTCGGGCGGTGGCTACGAGCAGTACTTC. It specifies CASSSGGGYEQYF.

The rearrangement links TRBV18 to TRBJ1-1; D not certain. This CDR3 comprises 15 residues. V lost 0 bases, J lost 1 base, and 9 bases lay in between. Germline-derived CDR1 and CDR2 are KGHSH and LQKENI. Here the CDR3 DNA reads TGTGCCAGCTCACCACCTTCAGGAGAGAACACTGAAGCTTTCTTT. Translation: CASSPPSGENTEAFF.

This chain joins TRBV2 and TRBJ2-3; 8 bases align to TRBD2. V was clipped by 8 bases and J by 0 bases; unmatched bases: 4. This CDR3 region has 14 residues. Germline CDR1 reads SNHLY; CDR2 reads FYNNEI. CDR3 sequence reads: CASAASGSTDTQYF. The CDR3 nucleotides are TGTGCCAGCGCTGCTAGCGGGAGCACAGATACGCAGTATTTT.

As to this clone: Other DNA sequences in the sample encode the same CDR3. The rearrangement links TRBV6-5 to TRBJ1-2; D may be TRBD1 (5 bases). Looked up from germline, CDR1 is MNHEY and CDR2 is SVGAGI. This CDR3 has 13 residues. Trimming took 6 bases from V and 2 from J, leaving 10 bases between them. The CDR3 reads CASSPDRNYGYTF. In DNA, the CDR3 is TGTGCCAGCAGCCCCGACAGAAACTATGGCTACACCTTC.

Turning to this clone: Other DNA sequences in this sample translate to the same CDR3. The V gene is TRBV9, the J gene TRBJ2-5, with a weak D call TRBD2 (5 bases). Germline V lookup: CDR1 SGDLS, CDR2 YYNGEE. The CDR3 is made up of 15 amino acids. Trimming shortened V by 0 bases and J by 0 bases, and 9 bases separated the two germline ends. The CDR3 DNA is TGTGCCAGCAGCGTAGGGTCAGCGGACCAAGAGACCCAGTACTTC. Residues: CASSVGSADQETQYF.

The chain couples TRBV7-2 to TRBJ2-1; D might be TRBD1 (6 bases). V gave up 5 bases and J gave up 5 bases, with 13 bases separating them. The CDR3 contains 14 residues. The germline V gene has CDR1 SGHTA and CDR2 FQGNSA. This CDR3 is CASSPRTVNNEQFF. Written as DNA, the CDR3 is TGTGCCAGCAGCCCCAGGACAGTGAACAATGAGCAGTTCTTC.

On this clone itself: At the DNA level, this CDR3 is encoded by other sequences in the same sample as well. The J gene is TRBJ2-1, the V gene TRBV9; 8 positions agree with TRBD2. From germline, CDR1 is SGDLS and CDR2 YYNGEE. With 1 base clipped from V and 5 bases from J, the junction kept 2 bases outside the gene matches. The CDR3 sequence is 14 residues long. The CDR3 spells CASSVTSGNNEQFF. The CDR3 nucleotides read TGTGCCAGCAGCGTAACTAGCGGAAACAATGAGCAGTTCTTC.

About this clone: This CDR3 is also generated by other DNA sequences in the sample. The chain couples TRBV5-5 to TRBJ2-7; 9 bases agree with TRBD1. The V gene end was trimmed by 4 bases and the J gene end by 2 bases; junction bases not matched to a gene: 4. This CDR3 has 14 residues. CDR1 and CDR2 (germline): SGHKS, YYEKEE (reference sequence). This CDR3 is CASSAGQGAYEQYF. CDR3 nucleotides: TGTGCCAGCAGCGCGGGACAGGGTGCCTACGAGCAGTACTTC.

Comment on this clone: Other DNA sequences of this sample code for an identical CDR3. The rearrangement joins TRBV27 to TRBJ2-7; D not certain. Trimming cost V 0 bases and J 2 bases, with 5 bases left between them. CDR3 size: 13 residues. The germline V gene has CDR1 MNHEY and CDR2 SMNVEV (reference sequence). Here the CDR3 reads CASSLSEPYEQYF. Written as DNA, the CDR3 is TGTGCCAGCAGTTTATCTGAACCCTACGAGCAGTACTTC.

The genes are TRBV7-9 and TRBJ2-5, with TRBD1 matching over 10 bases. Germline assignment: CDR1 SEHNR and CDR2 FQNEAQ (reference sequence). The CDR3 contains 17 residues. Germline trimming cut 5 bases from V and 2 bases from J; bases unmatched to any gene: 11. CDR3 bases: TGTGCCAGCAGCCCAGTTCCGGGACAGGGGCAGCAAGAGACCCAGTACTTC. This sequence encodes CASSPVPGQGQQETQYF. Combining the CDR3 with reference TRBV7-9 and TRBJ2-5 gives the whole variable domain DTGVSQNPRHKITKRGQNVTFRCDPISEHNRLYWYRQTLGQGPEFLTYFQNEAQLEKSRLLSDRFSAERPKGSFSTLEIQRTEQGDSAMYLCASSPVPGQGQQETQYFGPGTRLLVL.

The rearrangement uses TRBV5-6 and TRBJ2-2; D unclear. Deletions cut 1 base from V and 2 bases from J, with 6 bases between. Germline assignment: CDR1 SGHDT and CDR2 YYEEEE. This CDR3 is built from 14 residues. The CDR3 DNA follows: TGTGCCAGCAGCTTGATGACAAACACCGGGGAGCTGTTTTTT. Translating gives CASSLMTNTGELFF. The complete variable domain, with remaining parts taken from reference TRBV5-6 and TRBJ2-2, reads DAGVTQSPTHLIKTRGQQVTLRCSPKSGHDTVSWYQQALGQGPQFIFQYYEEEERQRGNFPDRFSGHQFPNYSSELNVNALLLGDSALYLCASSLMTNTGELFFGEGSRLTVL.

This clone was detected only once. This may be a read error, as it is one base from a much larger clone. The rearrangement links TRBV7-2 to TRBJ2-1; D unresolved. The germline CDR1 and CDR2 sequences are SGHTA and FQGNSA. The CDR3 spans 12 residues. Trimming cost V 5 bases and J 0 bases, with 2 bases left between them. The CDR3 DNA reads TGTGCCAGCAGCCCCTCCTACAATGAGCAGTTCTTC. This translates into CASSPSYNEQFF.